This entry features one TCR beta chain sequence. What it recognizes is unknown. With 1 base clipped from V and 7 bases from J, the junction kept 8 bases outside the gene matches. The CDR3 consists of 15 residues. Germline lookup yields CDR1 MNHNS and CDR2 SASEGT. This sample stems from a study of shared clonotypes between healthy human individuals. Study-wide background: With ages of 18 to 49, the donors were a couple of women and three men. Each donor contributed plates that comprised three CD4 naive, three CD4 memory, two CD8 naive and one CD8 memory.

Assay: immunoSEQ multiplex PCR; the TCRdb copy retains only in-frame clones and omits some. The repertoire holds about 1 million clones, around 74% seen once, with about 1.5% in the top ten. Study findings and constraints: When compared with the clonotypes that were shared by all four sorted-subset donors, the non-shared clonotypes turned out to have lower generation probabilities. Larger estimated richness was generally recorded for naive subsets relative to memory subsets.

Sequencing used memory CD4+ T cells sorted from blood. Subset indicated: CD45RA-negative fraction. This chain links TRBV6-1 with TRBJ1-1, with 8 bases aligning to TRBD1. The sequence derives from a man aged 18-30 years in good health. The CDR3 region is CASSEVDRGRNEAFF. CDR3 nucleotide sequence: TGTGCCAGCAGTGAAGTAGACAGGGGACGTAATGAAGCTTTCTTT.